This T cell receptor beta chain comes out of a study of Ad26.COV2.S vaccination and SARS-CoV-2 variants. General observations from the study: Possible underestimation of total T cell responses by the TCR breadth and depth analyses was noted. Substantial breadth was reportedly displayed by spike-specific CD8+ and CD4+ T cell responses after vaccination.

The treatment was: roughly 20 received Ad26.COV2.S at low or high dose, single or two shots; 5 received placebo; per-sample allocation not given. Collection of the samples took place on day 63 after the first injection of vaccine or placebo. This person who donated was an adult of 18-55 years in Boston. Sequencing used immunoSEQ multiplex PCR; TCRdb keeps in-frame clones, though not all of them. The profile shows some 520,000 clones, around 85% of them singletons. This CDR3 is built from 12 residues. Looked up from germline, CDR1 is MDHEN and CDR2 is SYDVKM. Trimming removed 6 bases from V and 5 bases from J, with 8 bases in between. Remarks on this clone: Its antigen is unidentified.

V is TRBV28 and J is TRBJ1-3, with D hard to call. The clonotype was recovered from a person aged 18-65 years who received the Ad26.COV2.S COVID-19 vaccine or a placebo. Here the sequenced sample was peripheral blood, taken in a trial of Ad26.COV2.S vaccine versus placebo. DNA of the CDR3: TGTGCCAGCAGGACTGTGAGAAACACCATATATTTT. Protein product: CASRTVRNTIYF.